This T cell receptor beta chain was retrieved from a study of naive and memory T cell subsets. Two oligonucleotides, mixed equimolar, formed the beta constant-region primer covering TRBC1 and TRBC2. MiXCR was run by TCRdb on the UMI-ligation and nested PCR reads, yielding one entry per CDR3 protein. The sample has approximately 27,000 distinct CDR3 sequences; over 8.5% are singletons. This clonotype has just a few counts. The antigen remains undetermined. Trimming took 4 bases from V and 9 from J, leaving 13 bases between them. This CDR3 comprises 13 residues. Broader study findings: In naive cells, over 95% of TCR sequences were seen only once.

This receptor was taken from a human donor in good health. The sample was effector memory CD4+ T cells from blood. Subset given: effector memory, CD45RA- CD27-. The chain employs TRBV12-3 or TRBV12-4 and TRBJ2-1; D is ambiguous. The DNA of the CDR3 is TGTGCCAGCAGTTACCCCGGCTTTAGTGAGCAGTTCTTC. Its protein product is CASSYPGFSEQFF.